These T cell receptor beta chains were read from a single sample in a study of shared clonotypes between healthy human individuals. Repertoires were generated with immunoSEQ multiplex PCR, while TCRdb's copy carries only in-frame clones and drops some. The data contain about 600,000 clones, less than 98% of them seen just once; the ten biggest clones take up approximately 0.057%. Sequencing input: naive CD4+ T cells sorted from blood. The receptors derive from a young woman in good health. The CDR3 runs from the conserved cysteine through the conserved F or W. The D gene is left open where the match is weak. Size is omitted from some rows. Given values are once, few, many or a class for expanded clones.

v_gene	d_gene	j_gene	abundance	len	CDR3aa	CDR3nt
TRBV6-1	TRBD2	TRBJ2-5	-	15	CATRRDLGGGETQYF	TGTGCCACCCGACGGGACCTGGGGGGGGGAGAGACCCAGTACTTC
TRBV7-9	-	TRBJ2-1	-	16	CASSHKAEGFGVEQFF	TGTGCCAGCAGCCACAAAGCGGAGGGCTTTGGGGTTGAGCAGTTCTTC
TRBV11-2	TRBD2	TRBJ2-7	-	18	CASSLGSTSGPLSYEQYF	TGTGCCAGCAGCTTAGGTTCTACTAGCGGGCCCCTCTCCTACGAGCAGTACTTC
TRBV7-3	-	TRBJ2-7	-	14	CASSLGGNPHEQYF	TGTGCCAGCAGCTTGGGCGGGAACCCCCACGAGCAGTACTTC
TRBV30	-	TRBJ2-7	-	13	CAWSVLSDYEQYF	TGTGCCTGGAGTGTTCTCTCAGACTACGAGCAGTACTTC
TRBV27	-	TRBJ2-1	-	14	CASTPYAAGHEQFF	TGTGCCAGCACTCCCTACGCTGCGGGCCATGAGCAGTTCTTC
TRBV11-2	-	TRBJ2-7	-	13	CASSLVVGHEQYF	TGTGCCAGCAGCTTAGTTGTCGGCCACGAGCAGTACTTC
TRBV5-1	-	TRBJ2-1	-	11	CASSSSREQFF	TGCGCCAGCAGCTCCTCCCGTGAGCAGTTCTTC
TRBV4-1	-	TRBJ2-3	-	13	CASSQEYTITQYF	TGCGCCAGCAGCCAAGAATATACAATTACGCAGTATTTT
TRBV6-5	TRBD1	TRBJ2-7	once	14	CASSRTRTGSAQYF	TGTGCCAGCAGCCGTACCCGGACAGGGTCCGCGCAGTACTTC
TRBV19	TRBD2	TRBJ2-1	-	16	CASSMSLAVKYNEQFF	TGTGCCAGTAGTATGTCACTAGCGGTGAAGTACAATGAGCAGTTCTTC
TRBV7-6	-	TRBJ2-2	-	14	CASSLQGDFGELFF	TGTGCCAGCAGCTTACAGGGCGATTTCGGGGAGCTGTTTTTT
TRBV25-1	TRBD2	TRBJ2-1	-	17	CASSAPPGLALGEEQFF	TGTGCCAGCTCCGCTCCTCCGGGACTAGCGTTAGGGGAGGAGCAGTTCTTC
TRBV15	TRBD1	TRBJ2-1	-	18	CATSAPSQGAFSLNEQFF	TGTGCCACCAGCGCGCCTTCGCAGGGGGCGTTTTCTCTGAATGAGCAGTTCTTC
TRBV7-9	-	TRBJ1-4	-	12	CASSGGTEKLFF	TGTGCCAGCAGCGGGGGGACGGAAAAACTGTTTTTT
TRBV18	-	TRBJ2-2	-	14	CASSPGANTGELFF	TGTGCCAGCTCACCTGGGGCGAACACCGGGGAGCTGTTTTTT
TRBV5-1	-	TRBJ2-7	-	13	CASSPPRAYEQYF	TGCGCCAGCAGCCCCCCCCGGGCCTACGAGCAGTACTTC
TRBV29-1	TRBD2	TRBJ2-3	-	15	CSVGGTSGSTDTQYF	TGCAGCGTGGGGGGGACTAGCGGGAGCACAGATACGCAGTATTTT
TRBV28	-	TRBJ1-5	-	15	CASSPRSSSNQPQHF	TGTGCCAGCAGCCCCAGGTCCAGTAGCAATCAGCCCCAGCATTTT
TRBV9	TRBD2	TRBJ2-1	-	15	CASSGGGSSYNEQFF	TGTGCCAGCTCAGGAGGCGGGAGCTCCTACAATGAGCAGTTCTTC
TRBV28	-	TRBJ2-3	-	15	CASSLPVPGTDTQYF	TGTGCCAGCAGCTTACCTGTGCCTGGCACAGATACGCAGTATTTT
TRBV19	TRBD1	TRBJ2-1	-	14	CASSLDRGRNEQFF	TGTGCCAGTAGTCTCGACAGGGGGCGGAATGAGCAGTTCTTC
TRBV2	TRBD2	TRBJ2-2	-	16	CASAELAGGNTGELFF	TGTGCCAGCGCAGAGTTAGCGGGAGGGAACACCGGGGAGCTGTTTTTT
TRBV5-1	-	TRBJ2-1	-	13	CASSLSRSGEQFF	TGCGCCAGCAGCTTGTCACGGAGTGGCGAGCAGTTCTTC
TRBV28	-	TRBJ2-3	-	11	CASSWSGTQYF	TGTGCCAGCAGTTGGAGCGGAACGCAGTATTTT
TRBV27	-	TRBJ2-7	-	16	CASSPLPPRVSYEQYF	TGTGCCAGCAGTCCCTTGCCTCCCCGGGTATCCTACGAGCAGTACTTC
TRBV13	-	TRBJ2-7	-	13	CASSSPVRNEQYF	TGTGCCAGCAGCTCTCCGGTTAGGAACGAGCAGTACTTC
TRBV19	TRBD2	TRBJ2-7	-	15	CASSRSSGSPYEQYF	TGTGCCAGTAGTAGGTCTAGCGGGAGCCCCTACGAGCAGTACTTC
TRBV19	-	TRBJ2-1	-	12	CASSILTGEQFF	TGTGCCAGTAGTATCCTAACTGGTGAGCAGTTCTTC
TRBV28	-	TRBJ1-2	-	12	CASSLLRYGYTF	TGTGCCAGCAGTTTACTCCGCTATGGCTACACCTTC
TRBV10-2	-	TRBJ1-1	-	13	CASSEWTNGRAFF	TGCGCCAGCAGTGAGTGGACAAACGGTCGGGCTTTCTTT
TRBV7-8	TRBD1	TRBJ1-3	-	17	CASSPRPGQLSGNTIYF	TGTGCCAGCAGCCCCCGACCGGGACAGCTCTCTGGAAACACCATATATTTT
TRBV5-4	-	TRBJ2-7	-	13	CASSPPGPYEQYF	TGTGCCAGCAGCCCGCCGGGCCCATACGAGCAGTACTTC
TRBV7-8	-	TRBJ1-5	once	17	CASSLVAVGGNNQPQHF	TGTGCCAGCAGCTTAGTGGCCGTAGGGGGTAACAATCAGCCCCAGCATTTT
TRBV19	TRBD1	TRBJ1-2	-	14	CATKPGQANYGYTF	TGTGCCACGAAACCGGGACAGGCTAACTATGGCTACACCTTC
TRBV6-5	-	TRBJ1-1	-	15	CASSYETGGNTEAFF	TGTGCCAGCAGTTACGAAACCGGCGGGAACACTGAAGCTTTCTTT
TRBV5-6	-	TRBJ2-2	once	15	CASSYLTGNTGELFF	TGTGCCAGCAGCTACCTAACTGGGAACACCGGGGAGCTGTTTTTT
TRBV5-5	TRBD1	TRBJ2-5	-	16	CASSPLGTGVQETQYF	TGTGCCAGCAGCCCCCTAGGGACAGGGGTTCAAGAGACCCAGTACTTC
TRBV5-4	TRBD2	TRBJ2-5	-	16	CASSLGLAGFGETQYF	TGTGCCAGCAGCTTAGGACTAGCGGGCTTCGGGGAGACCCAGTACTTC
TRBV28	-	TRBJ1-4	-	12	CASSVGDEKLFF	TGTGCCAGCAGTGTTGGGGACGAAAAACTGTTTTTT
TRBV23-1	-	TRBJ1-5	-	13	CASSPDNRQPQHF	TGCGCCAGCAGTCCGGATAATCGGCAGCCCCAGCATTTT
TRBV28	TRBD1	TRBJ2-1	-	12	CASNVQGNEQFF	TGTGCCAGCAACGTACAGGGGAATGAGCAGTTCTTC
TRBV18	TRBD1	TRBJ2-7	-	13	CASSQGTDSEQYF	TGTGCCAGCTCACAAGGGACAGACAGCGAGCAGTACTTC
TRBV28	-	TRBJ2-7	-	14	CASSLVLQTYEQYF	TGTGCCAGCAGTTTGGTCCTACAAACCTACGAGCAGTACTTC
TRBV14	-	TRBJ1-2	-	13	CASSQGGVYGYTF	TGTGCCAGCAGCCAAGGCGGTGTCTATGGCTACACCTTC
TRBV4-1	TRBD1	TRBJ2-7	-	16	CASSRRWDRDSYEQYF	TGCGCCAGCAGCCGAAGATGGGACAGGGACTCCTACGAGCAGTACTTC
TRBV25-1	-	TRBJ1-6	once	16	CASSDTFSSYNSPLHF	TGTGCCAGCAGTGACACCTTTAGCTCCTATAATTCACCCCTCCACTTT
TRBV7-9	TRBD2	TRBJ2-2	-	16	CASSPLAGVNTGELFF	TGTGCCAGCAGCCCACTAGCGGGAGTGAACACCGGGGAGCTGTTTTTT
TRBV6-5	-	TRBJ1-1	-	14	CASTTRGGGTEAFF	TGTGCCAGCACCACCCGAGGTGGGGGCACTGAAGCTTTCTTT
TRBV13	-	TRBJ1-4	-	14	CASSFSGDYEKLFF	TGTGCCAGCAGCTTTTCCGGGGACTACGAAAAACTGTTTTTT
TRBV2	-	TRBJ2-2	-	13	CASISGNTGELFF	TGTGCCAGCATCAGCGGCAACACCGGGGAGCTGTTTTTT
TRBV5-8	TRBD1	TRBJ2-3	-	16	CASSLMGQGASDTQYF	TGTGCCAGCAGCTTGATGGGACAGGGGGCCTCAGATACGCAGTATTTT
TRBV2	TRBD1	TRBJ1-6	-	14	CASSRQGYNSPLHF	TGTGCCAGCAGCAGACAGGGTTATAATTCACCCCTCCACTTT
TRBV25-1	-	TRBJ2-3	few	15	CASSAQDSTTDTQYF	TGTGCCAGCAGTGCCCAGGACAGTACCACAGATACGCAGTATTTT
TRBV19	TRBD1	TRBJ2-7	-	15	CASSGTGTGGYEQYF	TGTGCCAGTAGTGGAACCGGGACAGGGGGCTACGAGCAGTACTTC
TRBV9	TRBD1	TRBJ2-1	-	16	CASSVAGDRVFTEQFF	TGTGCCAGCAGCGTAGCTGGAGACAGGGTATTCACTGAGCAGTTCTTC
TRBV28	-	TRBJ1-2	-	15	CASSPGGAAPYGYTF	TGTGCCAGCAGTCCGGGGGGAGCCGCGCCCTATGGCTACACCTTC
TRBV11-2	-	TRBJ2-5	-	16	CASSSHWGGATETQYF	TGTGCCAGCAGCTCACACTGGGGCGGGGCCACAGAGACCCAGTACTTC
TRBV6-5	TRBD2	TRBJ2-3	-	15	CASRLAGGSPDTQYF	TGTGCCAGCAGACTAGCGGGAGGTTCCCCAGATACGCAGTATTTT